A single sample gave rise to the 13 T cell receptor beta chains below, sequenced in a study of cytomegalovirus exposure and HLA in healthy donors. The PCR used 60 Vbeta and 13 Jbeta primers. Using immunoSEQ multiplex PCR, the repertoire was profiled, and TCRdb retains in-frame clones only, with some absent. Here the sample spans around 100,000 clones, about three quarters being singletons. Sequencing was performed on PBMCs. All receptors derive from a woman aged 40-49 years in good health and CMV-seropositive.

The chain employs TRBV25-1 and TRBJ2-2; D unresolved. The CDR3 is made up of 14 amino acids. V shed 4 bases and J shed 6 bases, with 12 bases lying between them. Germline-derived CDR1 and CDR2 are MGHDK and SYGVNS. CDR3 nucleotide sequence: TGTGCCAGCAGTGCGACTGGAATACCCGGGGAGCTGTTTTTT. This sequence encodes CASSATGIPGELFF.

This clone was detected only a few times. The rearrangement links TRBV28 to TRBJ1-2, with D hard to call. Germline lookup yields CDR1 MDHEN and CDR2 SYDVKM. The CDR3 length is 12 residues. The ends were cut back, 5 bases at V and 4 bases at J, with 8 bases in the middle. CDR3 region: CASSTDTYGYTF. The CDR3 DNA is TGTGCCAGCAGTACTGACACCTATGGCTACACCTTC.

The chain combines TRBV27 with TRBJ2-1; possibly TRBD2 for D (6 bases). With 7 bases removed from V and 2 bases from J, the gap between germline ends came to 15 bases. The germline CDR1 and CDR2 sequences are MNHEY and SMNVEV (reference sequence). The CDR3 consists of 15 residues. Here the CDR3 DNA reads TGTGCCAGCACCACGGGGAGGCCCACCTACAATGAGCAGTTCTTC. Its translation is CASTTGRPTYNEQFF.

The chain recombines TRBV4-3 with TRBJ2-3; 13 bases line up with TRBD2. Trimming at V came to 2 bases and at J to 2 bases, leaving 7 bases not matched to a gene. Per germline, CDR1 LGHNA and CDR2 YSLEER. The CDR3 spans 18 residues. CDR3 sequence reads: CASSQNYGLAGDTDTQYF. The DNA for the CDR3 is TGCGCCAGCAGCCAAAACTATGGACTAGCGGGAGACACAGATACGCAGTATTTT.

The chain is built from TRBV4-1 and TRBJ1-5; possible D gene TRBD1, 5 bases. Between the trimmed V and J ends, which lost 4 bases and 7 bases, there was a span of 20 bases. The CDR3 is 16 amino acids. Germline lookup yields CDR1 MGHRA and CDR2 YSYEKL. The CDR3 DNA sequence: TGCGCCAGCAGCCCGACCCCGGGAGGGGCCGGGCAGCCCCAGCATTTT. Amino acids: CASSPTPGGAGQPQHF.

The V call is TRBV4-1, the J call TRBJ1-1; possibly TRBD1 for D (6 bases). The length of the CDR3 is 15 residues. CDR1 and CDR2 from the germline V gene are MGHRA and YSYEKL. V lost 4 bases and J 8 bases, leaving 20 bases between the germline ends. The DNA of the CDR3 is TGCGCCAGCAGCCCACGGACAGAACCCCACCCCGAAGCTTTCTTT. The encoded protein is CASSPRTEPHPEAFF.

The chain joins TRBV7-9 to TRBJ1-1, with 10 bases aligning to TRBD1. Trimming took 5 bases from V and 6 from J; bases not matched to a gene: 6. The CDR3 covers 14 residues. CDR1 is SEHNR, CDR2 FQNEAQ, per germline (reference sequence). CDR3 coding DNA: TGTGCCAGCAGCGATAGACAGGGGGCGCCTGAAGCTTTCTTT. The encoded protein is CASSDRQGAPEAFF. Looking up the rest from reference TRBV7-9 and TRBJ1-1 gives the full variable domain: DTGVSQNPRHKITKRGQNVTFRCDPISEHNRLYWYRQTLGQGPEFLTYFQNEAQLEKSRLLSDRFSAERPKGSFSTLEIQRTEQGDSAMYLCASSDRQGAPEAFFGQGTRLTVV.

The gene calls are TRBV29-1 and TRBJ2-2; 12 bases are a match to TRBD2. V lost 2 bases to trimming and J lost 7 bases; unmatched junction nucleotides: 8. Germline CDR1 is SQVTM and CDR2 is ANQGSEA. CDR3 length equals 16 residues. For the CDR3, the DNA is TGCAGCGTTGAAACTAGCGGGAGGCCCCGGGGCGGGGAGCTGTTTTTT. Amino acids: CSVETSGRPRGGELFF.

In DNA form, the CDR3 reads TGCGCCAGCAGCCGTCCGGGACAGGGGGAAGCAGATACGCAGTATTTT. Encoded protein: CASSRPGQGEADTQYF. The genes are TRBV5-1 and TRBJ2-3; 11 nucleotides match TRBD1. The CDR3 is 16 amino acids. Trimming cost V 4 bases and J 4 bases; bases outside gene matches: 8. Germline V gives CDR1 SGHRS, CDR2 YFSETQ.

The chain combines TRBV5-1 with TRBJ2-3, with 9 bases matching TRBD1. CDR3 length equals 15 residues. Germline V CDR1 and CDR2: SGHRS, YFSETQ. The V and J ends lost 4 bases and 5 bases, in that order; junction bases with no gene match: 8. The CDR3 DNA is TGCGCCAGCAGCAGTACAGGGGGCATGGGAGATACGCAGTATTTT. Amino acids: CASSSTGGMGDTQYF. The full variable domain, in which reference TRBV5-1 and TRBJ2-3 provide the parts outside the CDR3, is KAGVTQTPRYLIKTRGQQVTLSCSPISGHRSVSWYQQTPGQGLQFLFEYFSETQRNKGNFPGRFSGRQFSNSRSEMNVSTLELGDSALYLCASSSTGGMGDTQYFGPGTRLTVL.

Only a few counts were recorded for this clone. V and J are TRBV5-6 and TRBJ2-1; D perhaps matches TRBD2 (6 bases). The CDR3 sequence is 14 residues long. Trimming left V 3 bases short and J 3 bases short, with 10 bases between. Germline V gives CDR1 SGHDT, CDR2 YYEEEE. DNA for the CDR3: TGTGCCAGCAGCTATCGGCGGGACTACAATGAGCAGTTCTTC. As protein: CASSYRRDYNEQFF.

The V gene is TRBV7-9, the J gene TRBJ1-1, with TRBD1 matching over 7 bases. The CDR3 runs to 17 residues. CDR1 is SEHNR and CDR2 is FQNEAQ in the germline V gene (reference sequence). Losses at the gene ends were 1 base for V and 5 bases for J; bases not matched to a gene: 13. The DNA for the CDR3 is TGTGCCAGCAGCTTAGAATTTGGGTCAGGGGGAAGAACTGAAGCTTTCTTT. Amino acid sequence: CASSLEFGSGGRTEAFF.

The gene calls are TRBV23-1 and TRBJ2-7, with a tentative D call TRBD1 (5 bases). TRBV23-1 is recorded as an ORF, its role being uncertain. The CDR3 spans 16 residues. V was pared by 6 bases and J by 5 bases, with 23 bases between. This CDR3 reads CASRPYVGANRDEQYF. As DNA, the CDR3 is TGCGCCAGCAGACCTTACGTTGGGGCTAATCGGGACGAGCAGTACTTC.